A selection of T cell receptor beta chains follows, all from one sample in a study of blood T cell repertoires in COVID-19. Here immunoSEQ multiplex PCR was the method, and the copy in TCRdb shows in-frame clones only, minus some. The sample holds 210,000 or so clones, approximately 78% seen once. The sample comprised peripheral blood. The source of these receptors is a woman aged 80 or over with acute or convalescent COVID-19. Both conserved end residues are part of each CDR3. The D gene is left open where the match is weak. Not all rows give a size; the values are once, few, many and, for expanded clones, a class.

>-|TRBD2|TRBJ2-7|TRBV11-1
TGTGCCAGCAGCCCGCCCGGGGGGGGCAAGTACTTC
CASSPPGGGKYF
>-|-|TRBJ1-1|TRBV19
TGTGCCAGTAGTATAGACTCAGGGGCTAGCACTGAAGCTTTCTTT
CASSIDSGASTEAFF
>-|TRBD1|TRBJ2-5|TRBV5-4
TGTGCCAGCAGCCGAGTCGGACAGGGCGAGACCCAGTACTTC
CASSRVGQGETQYF
>-|TRBD2|TRBJ2-1|TRBV29-1
TGCAGCGTGGTCGGACTAGCGGGAGCCTCCAACAATGAGCAGTTCTTC
CSVVGLAGASNNEQFF
>-|-|TRBJ1-2|TRBV11-2
TGTGCCAGCAGCACGGCGGTAGGGGACTATGGCTACACCTTC
CASSTAVGDYGYTF
>-|-|TRBJ2-1|TRBV18
TGTGCCAGCTCACCATACCAGACTAGCAATGAGCAGTTCTTC
CASSPYQTSNEQFF
>once|TRBD1|TRBJ1-4|TRBV18
TGTGCCAGCTCCCCATTACACCCGGGACAGGGCCATGAAAAACTGTTTTTT
CASSPLHPGQGHEKLFF
>-|-|TRBJ2-1|TRBV7-2
TGTGCCAGCAGCTTAGGGCGGGACTTGTACAATGAGCAGTTCTTC
CASSLGRDLYNEQFF
>-|TRBD2|TRBJ2-3|TRBV2
TGTGCCAGCAGGAAACTAGCGGGAGGGGGACGCACAGATACGCAGTATTTT
CASRKLAGGGRTDTQYF
>-|-|TRBJ1-5|TRBV6-6
TGTGCCAGCAGTTACCTCAGGAGCAATCAGCCCCAGCATTTT
CASSYLRSNQPQHF
>-|TRBD1|TRBJ1-2|TRBV29-1
TGCAGCGTTGAAGTGAATGACAGGGCCAATAACTATGGCTACACCTTC
CSVEVNDRANNYGYTF
>-|-|TRBJ2-1|TRBV9
TGTGCCAGCAGCGTAGGTGGCCGGACAGACTACAATGAGCAGTTCTTC
CASSVGGRTDYNEQFF
>-|TRBD1|TRBJ1-1|TRBV19
TGTGCCAGTAGTATGGATGGACAGGGGGGGAACACTGAAGCTTTCTTT
CASSMDGQGGNTEAFF
>-|TRBD1|TRBJ1-4|TRBV29-1
TGCAGCGTCCGGGACAGTCCTGCAACTAATGAAAAACTGTTTTTT
CSVRDSPATNEKLFF